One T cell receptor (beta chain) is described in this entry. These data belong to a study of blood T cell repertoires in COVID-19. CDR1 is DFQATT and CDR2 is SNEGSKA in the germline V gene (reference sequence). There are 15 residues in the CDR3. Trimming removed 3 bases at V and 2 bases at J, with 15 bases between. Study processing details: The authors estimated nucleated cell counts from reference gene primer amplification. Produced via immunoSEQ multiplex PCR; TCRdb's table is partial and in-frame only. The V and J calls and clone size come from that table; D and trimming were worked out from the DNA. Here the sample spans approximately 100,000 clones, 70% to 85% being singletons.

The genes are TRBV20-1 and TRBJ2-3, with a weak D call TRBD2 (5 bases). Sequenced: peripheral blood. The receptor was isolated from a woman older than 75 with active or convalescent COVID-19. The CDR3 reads CSASFPDSNTDTQYF. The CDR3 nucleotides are TGCAGTGCTAGTTTTCCGGACTCAAACACAGATACGCAGTATTTT.